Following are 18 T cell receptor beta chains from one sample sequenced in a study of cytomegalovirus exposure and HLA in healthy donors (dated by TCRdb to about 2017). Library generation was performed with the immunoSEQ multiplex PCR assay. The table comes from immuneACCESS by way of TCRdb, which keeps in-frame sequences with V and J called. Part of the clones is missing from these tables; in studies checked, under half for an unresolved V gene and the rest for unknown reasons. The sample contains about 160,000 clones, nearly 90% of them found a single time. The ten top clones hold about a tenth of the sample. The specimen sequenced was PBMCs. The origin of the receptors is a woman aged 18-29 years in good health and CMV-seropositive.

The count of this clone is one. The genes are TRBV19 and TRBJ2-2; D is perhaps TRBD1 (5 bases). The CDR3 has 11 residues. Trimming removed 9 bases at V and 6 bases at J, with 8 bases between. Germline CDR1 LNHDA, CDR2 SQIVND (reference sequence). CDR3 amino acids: CASRVAGELFF. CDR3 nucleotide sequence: TGTGCCAGCAGGGTGGCCGGGGAGCTGTTTTTT.

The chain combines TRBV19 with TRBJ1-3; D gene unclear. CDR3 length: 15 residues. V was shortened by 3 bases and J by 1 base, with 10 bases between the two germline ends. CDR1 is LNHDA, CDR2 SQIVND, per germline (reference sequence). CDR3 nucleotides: TGTGCCAGTAGTATTCTCTCCGGTTCTGGAAACACCATATATTTT. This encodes CASSILSGSGNTIYF.

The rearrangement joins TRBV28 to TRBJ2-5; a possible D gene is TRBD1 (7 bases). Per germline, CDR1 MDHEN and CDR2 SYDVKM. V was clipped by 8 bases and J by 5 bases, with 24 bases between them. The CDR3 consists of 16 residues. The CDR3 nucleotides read TGTGCCAGCCGGGGGACAGCGGGTCTTGTGGAGGAGACCCAGTACTTC. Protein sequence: CASRGTAGLVEETQYF.

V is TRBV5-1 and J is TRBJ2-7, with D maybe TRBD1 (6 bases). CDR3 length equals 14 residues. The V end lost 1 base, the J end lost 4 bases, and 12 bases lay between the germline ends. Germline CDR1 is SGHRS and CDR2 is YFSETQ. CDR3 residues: CASSLSRDKYEQYF. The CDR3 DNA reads TGCGCCAGCAGCTTGTCCCGGGACAAGTACGAGCAGTACTTC. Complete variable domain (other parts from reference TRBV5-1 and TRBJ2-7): KAGVTQTPRYLIKTRGQQVTLSCSPISGHRSVSWYQQTPGQGLQFLFEYFSETQRNKGNFPGRFSGRQFSNSRSEMNVSTLELGDSALYLCASSLSRDKYEQYFGPGTRLTVT.

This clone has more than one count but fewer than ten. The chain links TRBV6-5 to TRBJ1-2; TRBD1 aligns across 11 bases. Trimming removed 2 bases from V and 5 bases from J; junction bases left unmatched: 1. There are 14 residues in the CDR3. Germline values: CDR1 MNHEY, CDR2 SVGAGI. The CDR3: CASSYGTGGYGYTF. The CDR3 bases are TGTGCCAGCAGTTACGGGACAGGGGGTTATGGCTACACCTTC.

The CDR3 nucleotides read TGTGCCAGCAGTTTCGGACTAGCGGGGTTGTACACAGATACGCAGTATTTT. Translated: CASSFGLAGLYTDTQYF. The chain couples TRBV27 to TRBJ2-3, with 12 bases identical to TRBD2. After removal of 3 bases from V and 2 bases from J, the junction contained 6 bases not matched to a gene. This CDR3 is built from 17 residues. Per the germline V gene, CDR1 is MNHEY and CDR2 is SMNVEV (reference sequence).

CDR3 in DNA: TGTGCCAGCAGTTACTATCAGGGGACCTACGAGCAGTACTTC. Encoded protein: CASSYYQGTYEQYF. The chain links TRBV6-5 to TRBJ2-7; D possibly corresponds to TRBD1 (6 bases). The CDR3 sequence is 14 residues long. Germline-derived CDR1 and CDR2 are MNHEY and SVGAGI. The germline V and J ends were trimmed by 1 base and 2 bases, with 9 bases remaining between them.

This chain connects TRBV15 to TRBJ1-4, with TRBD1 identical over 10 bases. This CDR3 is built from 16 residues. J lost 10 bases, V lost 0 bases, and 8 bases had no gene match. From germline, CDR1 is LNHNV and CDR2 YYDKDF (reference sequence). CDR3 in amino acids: CATSRDPLRTGGKLFF. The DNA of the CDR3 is TGTGCCACCAGCAGAGATCCCCTAAGGACAGGGGGAAAACTGTTTTTT.

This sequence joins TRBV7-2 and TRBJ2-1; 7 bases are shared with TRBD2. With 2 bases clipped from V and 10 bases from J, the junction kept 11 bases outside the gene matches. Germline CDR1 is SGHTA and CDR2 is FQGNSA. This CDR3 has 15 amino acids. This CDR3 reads CASSLREGLMKEQFF. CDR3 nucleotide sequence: TGTGCCAGCAGCTTAAGGGAGGGCCTAATGAAAGAGCAGTTCTTC.

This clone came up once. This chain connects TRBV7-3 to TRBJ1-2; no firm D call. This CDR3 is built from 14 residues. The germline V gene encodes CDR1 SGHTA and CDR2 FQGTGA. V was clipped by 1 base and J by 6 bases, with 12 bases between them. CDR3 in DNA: TGTGCCAGCAGCTTAAGCCCGGGGAGAGATGGCTACACCTTC. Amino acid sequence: CASSLSPGRDGYTF.

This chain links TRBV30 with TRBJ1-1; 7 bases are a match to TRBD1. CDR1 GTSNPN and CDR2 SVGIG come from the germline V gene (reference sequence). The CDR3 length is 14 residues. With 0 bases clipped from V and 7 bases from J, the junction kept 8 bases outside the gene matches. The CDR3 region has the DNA TGTGCCTGGAGTGTACAAGGGGGCCTGATTGAAGCTTTCTTT. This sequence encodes CAWSVQGGLIEAFF.

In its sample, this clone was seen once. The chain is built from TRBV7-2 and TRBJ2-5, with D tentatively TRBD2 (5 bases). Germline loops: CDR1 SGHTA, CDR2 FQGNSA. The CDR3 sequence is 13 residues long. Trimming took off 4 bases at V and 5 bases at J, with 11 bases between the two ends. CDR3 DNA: TGTGCCAGCAGCTCGCGGACGGGGGAGACCCAGTACTTC. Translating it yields CASSSRTGETQYF.

CDR3 bases: TGTGCCAGCAGCTTGTCTGGAACCGAGGGGACCCAGTACTTC. It yields the protein CASSLSGTEGTQYF. The J gene is TRBJ2-5, the V gene TRBV7-3, with D tentatively TRBD2 (5 bases). V was cut by 3 bases and J by 7 bases, with 15 bases left in between. Germline loops: CDR1 SGHTA, CDR2 FQGTGA. CDR3 size: 14 residues. Together with reference TRBV7-3 and TRBJ2-5, the CDR3 gives the full variable domain: GAGVSQTPSNKVTEKGKYVELRCDPISGHTALYWYRQSLGQGPEFLIYFQGTGAADDSGLPNDRFFAVRPEGSVSTLKIQRTERGDSAVYLCASSLSGTEGTQYFGPGTRLLVL.

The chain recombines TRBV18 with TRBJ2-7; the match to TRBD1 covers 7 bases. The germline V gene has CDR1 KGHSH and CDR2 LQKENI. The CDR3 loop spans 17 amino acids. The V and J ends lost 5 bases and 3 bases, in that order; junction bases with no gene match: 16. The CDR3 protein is CASSYSLPPGQSYEQYF. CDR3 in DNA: TGTGCCAGCTCATACTCTTTACCCCCGGGACAGAGCTACGAGCAGTACTTC.

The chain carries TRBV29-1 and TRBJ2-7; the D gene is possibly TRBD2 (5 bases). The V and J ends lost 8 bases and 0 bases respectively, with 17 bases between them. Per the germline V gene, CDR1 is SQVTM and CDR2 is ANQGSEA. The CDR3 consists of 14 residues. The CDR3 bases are TGCAGCCCTGAAGGCCTAGGGAGCTCCTACGAGCAGTACTTC. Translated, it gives CSPEGLGSSYEQYF.

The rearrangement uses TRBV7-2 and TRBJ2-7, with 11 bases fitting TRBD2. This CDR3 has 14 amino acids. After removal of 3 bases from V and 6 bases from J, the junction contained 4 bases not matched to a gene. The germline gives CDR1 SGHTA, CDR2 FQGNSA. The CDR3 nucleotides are TGTGCCAGCAGCTTTAGCGGGAGGGCCTTCGAGCAGTACTTC. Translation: CASSFSGRAFEQYF.

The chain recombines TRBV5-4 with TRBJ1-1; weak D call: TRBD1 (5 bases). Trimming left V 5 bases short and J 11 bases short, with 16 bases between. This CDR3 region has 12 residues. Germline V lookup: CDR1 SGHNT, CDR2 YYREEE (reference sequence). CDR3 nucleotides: TGTGCCAGCAGTTCAACCCAGGGTGGGGCTTTCTTT. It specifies CASSSTQGGAFF.

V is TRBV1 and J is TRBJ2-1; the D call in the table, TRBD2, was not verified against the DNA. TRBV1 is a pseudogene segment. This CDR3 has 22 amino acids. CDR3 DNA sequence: TGCACCAGCAGCCAAGATTGGTCCTCCGGGACTAGCGGGAGTACGTTTTACAATGAGCAGTTCTTC. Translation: CTSSQDWSSGTSGSTFYNEQFF.